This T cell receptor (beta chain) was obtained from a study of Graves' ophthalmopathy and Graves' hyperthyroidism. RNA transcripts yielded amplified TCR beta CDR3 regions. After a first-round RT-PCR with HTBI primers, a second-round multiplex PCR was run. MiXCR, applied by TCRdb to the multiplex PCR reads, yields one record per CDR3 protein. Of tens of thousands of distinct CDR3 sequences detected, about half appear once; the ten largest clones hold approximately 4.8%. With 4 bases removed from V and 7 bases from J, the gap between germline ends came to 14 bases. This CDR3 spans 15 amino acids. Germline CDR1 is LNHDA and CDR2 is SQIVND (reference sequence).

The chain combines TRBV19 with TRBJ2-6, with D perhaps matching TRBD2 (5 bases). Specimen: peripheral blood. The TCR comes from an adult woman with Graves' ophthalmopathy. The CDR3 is CASSTQDRDANVLTF. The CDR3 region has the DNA TGTGCCAGTAGTACCCAGGACCGGGATGCCAACGTCCTGACTTTC.